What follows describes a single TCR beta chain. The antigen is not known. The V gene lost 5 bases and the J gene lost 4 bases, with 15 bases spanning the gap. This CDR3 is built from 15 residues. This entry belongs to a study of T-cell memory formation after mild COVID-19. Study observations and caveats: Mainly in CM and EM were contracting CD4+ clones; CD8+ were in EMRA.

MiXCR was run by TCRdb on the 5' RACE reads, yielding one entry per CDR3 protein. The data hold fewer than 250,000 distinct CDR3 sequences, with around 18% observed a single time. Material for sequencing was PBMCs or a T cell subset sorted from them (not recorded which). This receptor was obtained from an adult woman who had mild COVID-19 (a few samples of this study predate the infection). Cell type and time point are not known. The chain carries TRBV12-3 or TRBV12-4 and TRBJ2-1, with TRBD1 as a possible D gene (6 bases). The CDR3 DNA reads TGTGCCAGCAGTCCCCTTTTGGGGGCGTACAATGAGCAGTTCTTC. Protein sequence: CASSPLLGAYNEQFF.